This TCR beta chain comes out of a study of T cells in Graves' hyperthyroidism and ophthalmopathy. Germline V CDR1 and CDR2: DFQATT, SNEGSKA (reference sequence). The CDR3 totals 14 residues. The V gene lost 6 bases and the J gene lost 3 bases, with 18 bases spanning the gap. The study excluded patients with uncontrolled infection, other autoimmune disease, pregnancy or lactation. In making diagnoses, clinical symptoms, serum thyroxine and TRAb, thyroid ultrasound and orbital computed tomography were all used. Using RNA transcripts as the source, TCR beta CDR3 regions were amplified. An initial round of RT-PCR targeting the TCR CDR3 relied on the HTBI primer set. TCRdb reprocessed the multiplex PCR reads with MiXCR, giving one entry per CDR3 protein. The table includes 34,000 or so distinct CDR3 sequences, around 50% detected once.

The V call is TRBV20-1, the J call TRBJ2-7, with D maybe TRBD2 (5 bases). Sequencing input: blood. This receptor was identified in a woman between 40 and 55 years old with Graves' ophthalmopathy. CDR3 DNA: TGCAGTGCGCCCCTTAAAGGGAGAATCTACGAGCAGTACTTC. Protein: CSAPLKGRIYEQYF.